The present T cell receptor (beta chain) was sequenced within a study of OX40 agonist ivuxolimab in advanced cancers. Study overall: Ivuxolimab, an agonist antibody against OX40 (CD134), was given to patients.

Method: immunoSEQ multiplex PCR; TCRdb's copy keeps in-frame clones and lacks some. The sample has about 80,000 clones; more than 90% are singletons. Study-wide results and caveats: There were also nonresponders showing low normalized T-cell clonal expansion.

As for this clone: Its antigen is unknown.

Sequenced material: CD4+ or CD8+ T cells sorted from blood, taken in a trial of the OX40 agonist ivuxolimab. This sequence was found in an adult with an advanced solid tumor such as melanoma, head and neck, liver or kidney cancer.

In DNA, the CDR3 is TGTGCCAGCAGTTTTAGGGTCGCTGGGGCCAACGTCCTGACTTTC. Its translation: CASSFRVAGANVLTF. V and J are TRBV6-5 and TRBJ2-6; D remains ambiguous. This CDR3 spans 15 amino acids. Germline V CDR1 and CDR2: MNHEY, SVGAGI. V lost 4 bases and J lost 2, with 9 bases in between.